This T cell receptor (beta chain) was observed in a study of tumor-infiltrating lymphocytes in primary liver carcinoma. Unsorted bulk tissue (roughly 20-34 mg) underwent RNA and DNA co-extraction. Note on this clonotype: Its antigen is currently unknown. No conserved phenylalanine or tryptophan ends this CDR3, so it is likely a read error. It is unclear where the CDR3 begins or ends on the DNA, so no DNA is shown, and the CDR3 is as TCRdb lists it.

Study-wide results and caveats: Compared with blood, tumor repertoires held significantly more in their top 250 clones.

TCR beta cDNA was prepared out of about 510 ng total RNA by means of a constant-region primer. Three-round nested multiplex PCR performed with slightly modified ARM-PCR produced the TCR beta libraries. The first two PCR rounds used TRBV1-TRBV30 forward primers with a C-beta reverse primer, roughly 10 cycles each. TCRdb itself ran the multiplex PCR reads through MiXCR, one entry per CDR3 protein. This sample yields around 40,000 distinct CDR3 sequences, of which about three quarters are seen a single time; 19% belongs to the top ten. Counting both end residues, the CDR3 totals 12 amino acids. Germline CDR1 and CDR2: MDHEN and SYDVKM.

The sequenced sample consisted of liver tumor tissue from sampling region 2. The sample's subset: tumor region T2, inferior pole. The J gene is TRBJ1-1, the V gene TRBV28; the table assigns TRBD1, which was not confirmed against the DNA. The receptor was derived from a man aged 40-50 years with primary liver carcinoma and hepatitis B virus infection. The CDR3 here is CASRITGDEVSY.